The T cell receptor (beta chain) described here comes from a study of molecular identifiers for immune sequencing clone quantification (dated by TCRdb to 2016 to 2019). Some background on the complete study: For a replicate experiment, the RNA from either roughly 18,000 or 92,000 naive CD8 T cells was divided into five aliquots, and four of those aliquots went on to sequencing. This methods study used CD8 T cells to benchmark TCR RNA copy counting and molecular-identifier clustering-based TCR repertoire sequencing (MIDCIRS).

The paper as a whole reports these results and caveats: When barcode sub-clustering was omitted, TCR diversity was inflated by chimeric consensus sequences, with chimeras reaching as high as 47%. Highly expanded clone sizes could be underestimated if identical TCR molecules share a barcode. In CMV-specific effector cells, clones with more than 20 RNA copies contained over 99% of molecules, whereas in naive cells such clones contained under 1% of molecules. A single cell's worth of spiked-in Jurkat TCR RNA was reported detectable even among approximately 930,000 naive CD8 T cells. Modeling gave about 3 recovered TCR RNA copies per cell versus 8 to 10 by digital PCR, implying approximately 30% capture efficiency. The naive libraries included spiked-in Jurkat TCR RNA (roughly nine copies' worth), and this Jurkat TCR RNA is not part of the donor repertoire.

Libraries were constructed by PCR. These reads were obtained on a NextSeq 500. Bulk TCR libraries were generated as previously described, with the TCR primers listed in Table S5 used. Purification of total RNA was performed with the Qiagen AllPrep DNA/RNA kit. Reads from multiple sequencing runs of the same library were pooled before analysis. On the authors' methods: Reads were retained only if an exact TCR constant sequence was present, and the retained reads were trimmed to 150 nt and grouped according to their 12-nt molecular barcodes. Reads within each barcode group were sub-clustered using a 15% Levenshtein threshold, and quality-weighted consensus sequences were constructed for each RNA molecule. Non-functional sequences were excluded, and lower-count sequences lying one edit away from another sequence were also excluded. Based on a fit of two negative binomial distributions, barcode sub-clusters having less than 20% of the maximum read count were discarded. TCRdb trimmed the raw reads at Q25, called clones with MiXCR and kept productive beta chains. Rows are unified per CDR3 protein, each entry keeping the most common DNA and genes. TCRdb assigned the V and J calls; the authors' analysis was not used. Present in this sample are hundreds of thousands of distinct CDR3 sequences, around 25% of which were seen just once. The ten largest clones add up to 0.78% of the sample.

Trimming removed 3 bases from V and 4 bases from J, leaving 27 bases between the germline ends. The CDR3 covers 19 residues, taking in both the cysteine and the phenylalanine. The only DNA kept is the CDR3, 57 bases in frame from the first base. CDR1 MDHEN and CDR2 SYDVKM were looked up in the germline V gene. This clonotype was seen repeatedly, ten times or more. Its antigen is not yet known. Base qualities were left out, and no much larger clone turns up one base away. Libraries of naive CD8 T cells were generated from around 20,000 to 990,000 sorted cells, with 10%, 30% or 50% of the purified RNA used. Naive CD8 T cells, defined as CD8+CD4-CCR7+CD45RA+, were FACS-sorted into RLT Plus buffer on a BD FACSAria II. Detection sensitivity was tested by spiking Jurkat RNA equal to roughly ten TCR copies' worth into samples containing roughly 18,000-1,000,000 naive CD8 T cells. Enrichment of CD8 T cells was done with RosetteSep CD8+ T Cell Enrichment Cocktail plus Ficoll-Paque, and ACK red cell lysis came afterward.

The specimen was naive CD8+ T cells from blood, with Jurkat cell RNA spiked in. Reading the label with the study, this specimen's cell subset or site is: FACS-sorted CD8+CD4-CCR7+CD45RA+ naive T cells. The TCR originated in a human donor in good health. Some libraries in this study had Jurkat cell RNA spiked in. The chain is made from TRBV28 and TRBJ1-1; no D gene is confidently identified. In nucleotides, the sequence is TGTGCCAGCAGTTTCCCCACCCCAGTAAGGAACGCGCTCGTCACTGAAGCTTTCTTT. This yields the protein CASSFPTPVRNALVTEAFF.